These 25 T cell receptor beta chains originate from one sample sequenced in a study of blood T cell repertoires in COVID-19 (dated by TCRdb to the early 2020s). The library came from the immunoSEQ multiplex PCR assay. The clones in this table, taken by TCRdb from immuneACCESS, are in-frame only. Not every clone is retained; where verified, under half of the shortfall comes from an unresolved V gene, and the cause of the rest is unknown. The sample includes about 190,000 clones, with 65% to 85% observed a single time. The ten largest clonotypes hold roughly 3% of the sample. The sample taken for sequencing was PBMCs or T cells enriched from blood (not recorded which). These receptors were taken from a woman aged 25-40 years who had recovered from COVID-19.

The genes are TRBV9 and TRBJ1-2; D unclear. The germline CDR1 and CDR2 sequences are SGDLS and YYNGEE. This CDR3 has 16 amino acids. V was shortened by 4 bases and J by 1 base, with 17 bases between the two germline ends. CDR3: CASSPRLSDGNYGYTF. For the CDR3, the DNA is TGTGCCAGCAGCCCGAGGTTATCAGACGGTAACTATGGCTACACCTTC. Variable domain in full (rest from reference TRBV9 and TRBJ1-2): DSGVTQTPKHLITATGQRVTLRCSPRSGDLSVYWYQQSLDQGLQFLIQYYNGEERAKGNILERFSAQQFPDLHSELNLSSLELGDSALYFCASSPRLSDGNYGYTFGSGTRLTVV.

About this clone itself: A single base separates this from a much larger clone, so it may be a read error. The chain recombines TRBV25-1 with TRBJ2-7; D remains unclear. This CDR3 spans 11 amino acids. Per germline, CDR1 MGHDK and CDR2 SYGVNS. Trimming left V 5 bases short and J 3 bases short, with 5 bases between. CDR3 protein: CASSSLYEQYF. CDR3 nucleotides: TGTGCCAGCAGTTCCCTCTACGAGCAGTACTTC.

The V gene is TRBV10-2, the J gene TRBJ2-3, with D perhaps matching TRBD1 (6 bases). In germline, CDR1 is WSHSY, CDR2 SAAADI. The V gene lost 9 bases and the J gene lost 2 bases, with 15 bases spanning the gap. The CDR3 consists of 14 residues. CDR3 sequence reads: CASEPWDTTDTQYF. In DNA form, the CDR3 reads TGCGCCAGTGAGCCGTGGGACACCACAGATACGCAGTATTTT.

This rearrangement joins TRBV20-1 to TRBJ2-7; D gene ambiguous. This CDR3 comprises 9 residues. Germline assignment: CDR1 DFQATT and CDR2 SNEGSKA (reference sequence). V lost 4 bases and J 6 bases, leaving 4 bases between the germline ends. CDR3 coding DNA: TGCAGTGCTATCGGCGAGCAGTACGTC. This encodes CSAIGEQYV.

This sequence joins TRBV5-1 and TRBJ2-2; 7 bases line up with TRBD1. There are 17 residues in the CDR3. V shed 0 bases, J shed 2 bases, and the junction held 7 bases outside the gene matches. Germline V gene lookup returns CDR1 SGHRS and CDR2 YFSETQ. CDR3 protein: CASSLVPRDSNTGELFF. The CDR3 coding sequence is TGCGCCAGCAGCTTGGTTCCTCGGGACAGTAACACCGGGGAGCTGTTTTTT.

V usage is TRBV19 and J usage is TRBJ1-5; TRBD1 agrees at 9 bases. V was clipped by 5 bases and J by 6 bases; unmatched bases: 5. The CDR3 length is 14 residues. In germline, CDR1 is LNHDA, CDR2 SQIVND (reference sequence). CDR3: CASSPGQGRQPQHF. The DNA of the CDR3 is TGTGCCAGTAGTCCCGGACAGGGGCGTCAGCCCCAGCATTTT.

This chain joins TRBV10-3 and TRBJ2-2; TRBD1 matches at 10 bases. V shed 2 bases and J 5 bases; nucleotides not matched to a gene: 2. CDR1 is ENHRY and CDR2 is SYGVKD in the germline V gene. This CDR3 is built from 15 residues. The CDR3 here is CAISEPGQGTGELFF. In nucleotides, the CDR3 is TGTGCCATCAGTGAGCCGGGACAGGGGACCGGGGAGCTGTTTTTT.

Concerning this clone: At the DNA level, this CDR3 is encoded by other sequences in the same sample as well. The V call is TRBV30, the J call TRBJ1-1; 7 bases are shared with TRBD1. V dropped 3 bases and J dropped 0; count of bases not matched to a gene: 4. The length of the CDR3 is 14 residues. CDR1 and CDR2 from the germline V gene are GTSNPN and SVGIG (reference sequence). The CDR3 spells CAWSLGTVNTEAFF. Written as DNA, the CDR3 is TGTGCCTGGAGCCTAGGGACAGTGAACACTGAAGCTTTCTTT.

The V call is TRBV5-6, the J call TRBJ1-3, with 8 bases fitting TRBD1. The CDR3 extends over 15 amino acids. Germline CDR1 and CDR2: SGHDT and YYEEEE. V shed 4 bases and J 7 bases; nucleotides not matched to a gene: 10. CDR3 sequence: CASSPRTGPRNTIYF. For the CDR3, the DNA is TGTGCCAGCAGCCCCCGGACAGGGCCGAGGAACACCATATATTTT.

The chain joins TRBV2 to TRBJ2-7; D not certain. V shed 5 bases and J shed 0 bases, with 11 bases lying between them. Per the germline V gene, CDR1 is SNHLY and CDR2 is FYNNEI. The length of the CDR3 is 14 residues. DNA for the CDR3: TGTGCCAGCAGTCTGGGTCCGGGCTCCTACGAGCAGTACTTC. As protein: CASSLGPGSYEQYF.

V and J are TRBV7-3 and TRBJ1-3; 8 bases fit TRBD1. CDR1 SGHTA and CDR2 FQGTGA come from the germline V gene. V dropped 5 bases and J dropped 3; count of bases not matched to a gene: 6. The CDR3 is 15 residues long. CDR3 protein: CASSPDGTGGNTIYF. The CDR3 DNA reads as TGTGCCAGCAGCCCAGACGGGACAGGTGGAAACACCATATATTTT.

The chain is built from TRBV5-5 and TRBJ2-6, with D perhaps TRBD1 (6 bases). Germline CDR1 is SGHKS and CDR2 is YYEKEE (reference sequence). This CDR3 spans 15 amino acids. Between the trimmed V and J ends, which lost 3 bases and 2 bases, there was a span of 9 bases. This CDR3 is CASSSTGPGANVLTF. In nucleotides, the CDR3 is TGTGCCAGCAGCTCGACAGGACCTGGGGCCAACGTCCTGACTTTC. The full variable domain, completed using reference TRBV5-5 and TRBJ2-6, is DAGVTQSPTHLIKTRGQQVTLRCSPISGHKSVSWYQQVLGQGPQFIFQYYEKEERGRGNFPDRFSARQFPNYSSELNVNALLLGDSALYLCASSSTGPGANVLTFGAGSRLTVL.

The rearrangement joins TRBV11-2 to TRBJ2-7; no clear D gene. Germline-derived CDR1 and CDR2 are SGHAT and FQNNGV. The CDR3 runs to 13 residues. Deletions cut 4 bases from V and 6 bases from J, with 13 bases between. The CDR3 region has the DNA TGTGCCAGCAGCTCCCTATCAGGTGTCGAGCAGTACTTC. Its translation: CASSSLSGVEQYF. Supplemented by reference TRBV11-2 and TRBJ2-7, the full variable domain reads EAGVAQSPRYKIIEKRQSVAFWCNPISGHATLYWYQQILGQGPKLLIQFQNNGVVDDSQLPKDRFSAERLKGVDSTLKIQPAKLEDSAVYLCASSSLSGVEQYFGPGTRLTVT.

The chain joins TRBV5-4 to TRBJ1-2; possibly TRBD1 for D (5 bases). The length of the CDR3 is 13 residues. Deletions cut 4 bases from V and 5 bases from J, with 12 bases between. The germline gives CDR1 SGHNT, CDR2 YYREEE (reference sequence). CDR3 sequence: CASSLRDYYGYTF. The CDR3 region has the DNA TGTGCCAGCAGCCTCCGGGACTATTATGGCTACACCTTC.

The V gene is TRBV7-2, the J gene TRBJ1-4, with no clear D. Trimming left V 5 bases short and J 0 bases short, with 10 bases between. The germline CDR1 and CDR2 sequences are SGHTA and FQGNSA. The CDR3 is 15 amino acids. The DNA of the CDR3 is TGTGCCAGCAGCCCAGATTTTGCAACTAATGAAAAACTGTTTTTT. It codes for CASSPDFATNEKLFF.

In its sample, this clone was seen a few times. The CDR3 DNA sequence: TGTGCCAGCAGTGCGGAGGGGGCGTCCTACGAGCAGTACGTC. Residues: CASSAEGASYEQYV. The chain links TRBV5-6 to TRBJ2-7, with TRBD1 as a possible D gene (7 bases). Trimming removed 5 bases at V and 1 base at J, with 13 bases between. There are 14 residues in the CDR3. Germline loops: CDR1 SGHDT, CDR2 YYEEEE.

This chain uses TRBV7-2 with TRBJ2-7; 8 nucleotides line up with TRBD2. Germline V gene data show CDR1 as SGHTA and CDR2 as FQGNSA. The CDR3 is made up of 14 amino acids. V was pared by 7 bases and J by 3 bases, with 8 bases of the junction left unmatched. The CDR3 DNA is TGTGCCAGCACCTTCAGCGGGAGTGGCTACGAGCAGTACTTC. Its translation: CASTFSGSGYEQYF.

The CDR3 DNA is TGTGCCAGTAGTATACAGGGCTGGGGCAATCAGCCCCAGCATTTT. As protein: CASSIQGWGNQPQHF. The rearrangement uses TRBV19 and TRBJ1-5; D perhaps matches TRBD1 (5 bases). CDR3 length: 15 residues. Germline V gene data show CDR1 as LNHDA and CDR2 as SQIVND (reference sequence). The germline V and J ends were trimmed by 2 bases and 2 bases, with 10 bases remaining between them.

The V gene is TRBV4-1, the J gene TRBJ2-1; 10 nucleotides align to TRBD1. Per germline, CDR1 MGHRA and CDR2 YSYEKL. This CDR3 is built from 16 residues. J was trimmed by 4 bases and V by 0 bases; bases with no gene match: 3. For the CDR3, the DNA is TGCGCCAGCAGCCAAGATTGGGACAGGGGTTACAATGAGCAGTTCTTC. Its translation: CASSQDWDRGYNEQFF.

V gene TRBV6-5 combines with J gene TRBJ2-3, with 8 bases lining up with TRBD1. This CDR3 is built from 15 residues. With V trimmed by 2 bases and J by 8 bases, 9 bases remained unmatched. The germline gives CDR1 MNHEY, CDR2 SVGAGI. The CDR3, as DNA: TGTGCCAGCAGTTACACCGCAGGACAGGGTATTACGCAGTATTTT. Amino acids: CASSYTAGQGITQYF.

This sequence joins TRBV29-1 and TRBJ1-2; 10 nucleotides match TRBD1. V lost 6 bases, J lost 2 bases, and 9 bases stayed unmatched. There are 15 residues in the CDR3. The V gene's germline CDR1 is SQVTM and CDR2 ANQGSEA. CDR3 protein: CSVRDRGFSNYGYTF. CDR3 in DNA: TGCAGCGTCCGGGACAGGGGATTTTCGAACTATGGCTACACCTTC.

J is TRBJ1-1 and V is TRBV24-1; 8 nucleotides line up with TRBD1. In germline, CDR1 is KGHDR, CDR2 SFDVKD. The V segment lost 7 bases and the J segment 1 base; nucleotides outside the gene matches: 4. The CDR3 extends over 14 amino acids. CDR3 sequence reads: CATSTDRGNTEAFF. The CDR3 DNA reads TGTGCCACCAGCACCGACAGGGGGAACACTGAAGCTTTCTTT.

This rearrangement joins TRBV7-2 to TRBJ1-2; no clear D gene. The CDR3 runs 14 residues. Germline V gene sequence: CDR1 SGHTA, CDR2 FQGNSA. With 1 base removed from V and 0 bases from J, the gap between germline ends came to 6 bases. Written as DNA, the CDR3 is TGTGCCAGCAGCTTAGGGACTACTAACTATGGCTACACCTTC. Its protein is CASSLGTTNYGYTF.

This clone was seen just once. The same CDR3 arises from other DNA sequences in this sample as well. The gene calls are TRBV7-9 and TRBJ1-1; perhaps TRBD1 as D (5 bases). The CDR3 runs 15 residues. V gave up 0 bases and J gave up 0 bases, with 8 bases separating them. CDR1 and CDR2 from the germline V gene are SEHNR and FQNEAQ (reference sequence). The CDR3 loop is CASSLAQGMNTEAFF. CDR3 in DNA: TGTGCCAGCAGCTTAGCGCAGGGTATGAACACTGAAGCTTTCTTT.

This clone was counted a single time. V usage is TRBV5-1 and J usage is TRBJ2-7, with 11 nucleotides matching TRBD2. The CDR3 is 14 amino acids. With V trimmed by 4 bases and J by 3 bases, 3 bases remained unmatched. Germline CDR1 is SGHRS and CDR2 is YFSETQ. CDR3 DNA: TGCGCCAGCAGCCCGCTAGCGGGGGGCTACGAGCAGTACTTC. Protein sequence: CASSPLAGGYEQYF.